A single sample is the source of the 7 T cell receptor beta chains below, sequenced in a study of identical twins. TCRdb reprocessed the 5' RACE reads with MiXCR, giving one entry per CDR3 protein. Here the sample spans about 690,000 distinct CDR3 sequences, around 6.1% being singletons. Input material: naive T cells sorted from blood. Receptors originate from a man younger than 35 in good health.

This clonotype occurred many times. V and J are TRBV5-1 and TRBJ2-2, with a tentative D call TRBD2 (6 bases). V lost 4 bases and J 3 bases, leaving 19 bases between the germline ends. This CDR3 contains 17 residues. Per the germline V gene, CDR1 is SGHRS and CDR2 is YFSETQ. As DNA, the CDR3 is TGCGCCAGCAGCCGTTGGGCGGGGCTCTCTGACACCGGGGAGCTGTTTTTT. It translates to CASSRWAGLSDTGELFF.

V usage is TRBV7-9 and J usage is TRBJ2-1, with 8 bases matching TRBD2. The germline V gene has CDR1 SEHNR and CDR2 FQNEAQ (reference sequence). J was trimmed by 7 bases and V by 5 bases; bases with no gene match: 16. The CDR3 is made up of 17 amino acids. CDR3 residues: CASSRLTTGTRINEQFF. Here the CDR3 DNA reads TGTGCCAGCAGCCGACTAACCACCGGGACTAGGATAAATGAGCAGTTCTTC.

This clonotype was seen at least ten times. The CDR3: CASSMSSHTGELFF. In DNA, the CDR3 is TGCGCCAGCAGCATGAGTAGTCACACCGGGGAGCTGTTTTTT. The V call is TRBV5-1, the J call TRBJ2-2; no clear D. The germline V gene encodes CDR1 SGHRS and CDR2 YFSETQ. Trimming left V 4 bases short and J 3 bases short, with 10 bases between. This CDR3 comprises 14 residues.

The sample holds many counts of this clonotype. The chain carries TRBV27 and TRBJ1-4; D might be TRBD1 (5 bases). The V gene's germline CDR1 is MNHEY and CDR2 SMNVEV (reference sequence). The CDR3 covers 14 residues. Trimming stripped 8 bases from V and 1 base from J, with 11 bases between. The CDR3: CASGWGGTNEKLFF. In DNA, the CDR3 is TGTGCCAGCGGTTGGGGGGGAACTAATGAAAAACTGTTTTTT.

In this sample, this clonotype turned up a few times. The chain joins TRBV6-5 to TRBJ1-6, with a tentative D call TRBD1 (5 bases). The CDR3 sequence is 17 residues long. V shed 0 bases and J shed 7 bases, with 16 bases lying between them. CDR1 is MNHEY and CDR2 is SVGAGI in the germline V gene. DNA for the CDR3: TGTGCCAGCAGTTACTCATTCCCGCAGGGCGGCAATTCACCCCTCCACTTT. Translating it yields CASSYSFPQGGNSPLHF.

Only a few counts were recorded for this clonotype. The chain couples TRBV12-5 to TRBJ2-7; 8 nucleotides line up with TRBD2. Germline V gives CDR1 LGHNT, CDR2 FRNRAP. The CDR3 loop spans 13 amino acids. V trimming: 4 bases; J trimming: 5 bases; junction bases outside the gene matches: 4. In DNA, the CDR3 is TGTGCTAGTGGTTCTCTTAGCGGGAACGAGCAGTACGTC. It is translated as CASGSLSGNEQYV.

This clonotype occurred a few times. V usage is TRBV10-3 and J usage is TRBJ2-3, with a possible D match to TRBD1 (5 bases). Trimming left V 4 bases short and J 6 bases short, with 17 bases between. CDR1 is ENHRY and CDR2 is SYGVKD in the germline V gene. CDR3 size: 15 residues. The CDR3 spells CAISAGRAPRDTQYF. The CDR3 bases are TGTGCCATCAGTGCGGGCAGGGCCCCTCGGGATACGCAGTATTTT.